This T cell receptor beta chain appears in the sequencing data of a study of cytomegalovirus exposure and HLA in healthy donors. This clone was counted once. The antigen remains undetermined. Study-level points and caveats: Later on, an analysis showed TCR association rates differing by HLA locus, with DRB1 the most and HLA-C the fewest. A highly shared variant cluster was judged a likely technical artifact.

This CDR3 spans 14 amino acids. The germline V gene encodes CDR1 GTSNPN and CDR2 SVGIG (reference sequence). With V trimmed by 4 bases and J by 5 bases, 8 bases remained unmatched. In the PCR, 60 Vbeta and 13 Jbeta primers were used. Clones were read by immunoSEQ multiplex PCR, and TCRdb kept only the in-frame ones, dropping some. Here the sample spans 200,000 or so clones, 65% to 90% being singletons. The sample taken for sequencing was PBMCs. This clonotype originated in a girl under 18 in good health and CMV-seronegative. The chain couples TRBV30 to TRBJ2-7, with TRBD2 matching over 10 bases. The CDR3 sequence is CAWTRLAGVNEQYF. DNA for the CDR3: TGTGCCTGGACTAGGCTAGCGGGAGTAAACGAGCAGTACTTC. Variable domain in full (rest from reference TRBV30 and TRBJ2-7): SQTIHQWPATLVQPVGSPLSLECTVEGTSNPNLYWYRQAAGRGLQLLFYSVGIGQISSEVPQNLSASRPQDRQFILSSKKLLLSDSGFYLCAWTRLAGVNEQYFGPGTRLTVT.